This paragraph covers one TCR beta chain sequence. This clonotype came up many times. The clone's antigen remains unknown. The input lacks base qualities; no much larger clone sits a single base away. Sequencing was performed on an Illumina MiSeq. TCRdb redid the processing of the public reads, applying fastp at Q25 and MiXCR, and retained in-frame beta chains. Each CDR3 protein gets just one entry, which takes the most common genes and DNA from the rows behind it. The sample has about 39,000 distinct CDR3 sequences on record, more than 9% of them singletons. The ten most abundant clones make up approximately 8% of the sample. CDR1 and CDR2 are drawn from the germline V gene: SGHRS, YFSETQ. V is shortened by 4 bases, J by 2 bases, and the region joining them spans 14 bases. Counted from cysteine to phenylalanine, this CDR3 has 15 amino acids. The DNA shown is the 45-base CDR3, in frame from base 1. This entry belongs to a study of type 1 regulatory T cells (dated by TCRdb to the early 2020s). Regarding the study in general: An in vitro protocol by which a Tr1-enriched, alloantigen-specific CD4 T cell product named T-allo10 was generated was characterized in the study. T-allo10 was being tested clinically in patients with hematological malignancies who were undergoing allogeneic hematopoietic stem cell transplantation.

General study outcomes and caveats: Compared with non-Tr1 cells, Tr1 cells had a TCR repertoire that was more restricted, a finding the study read as clonal expansion induced by alloantigen.

This chain joins TRBV5-1 to TRBJ2-3, with TRBD1 tentatively as D gene (5 bases match). Sequenced input: cultured non-Tr1 T cells, either the whole culture or a sorted T cell fraction (not recorded which). The cell subset or site label, as the study defines it: non-Tr1 population from the T-allo10 product. The TCR sequence derives from a human donor in good health. The nucleotides are TGCGCCAGCAGCGACGACAGTACTATCACAGATACGCAGTATTTT. Its protein reads: CASSDDSTITDTQYF. The CDR3 plus the reference TRBV5-1 and TRBJ2-3 genes for the other parts give the full variable domain: KAGVTQTPRYLIKTRGQQVTLSCSPISGHRSVSWYQQTPGQGLQFLFEYFSETQRNKGNFPGRFSGRQFSNSRSEMNVSTLELGDSALYLCASSDDSTITDTQYFGPGTRLTVL.